This T cell receptor beta chain appears in the sequencing data of a study of graft-versus-host responses after intestinal transplantation. The table lists this clone with a count of one. Germline CDR1 SGDLS, CDR2 YYNGEE. V lost 3 bases and J lost 2, with 9 bases in between. CDR3 size: 13 residues. Profiled with immunoSEQ multiplex PCR; TCRdb holds only in-frame clones, not every one. The data hold about 7,400 clones, with 30% observed a single time. This chain connects TRBV9 to TRBJ2-7, with D unclear. Sequenced material: alloreactive CD4+ T cells from a mixed lymphocyte reaction culture, taken before transplantation. Subset noted: CFSE-low proliferating T cells sorted from roughly six-day pre-transplant mixed lymphocyte reaction (GvH or HvG direction). This clonotype was obtained from a human patient who was an organ donor for intestinal transplantation. CDR3 amino acids: CASSAPPAYEQYF. The CDR3 bases are TGTGCCAGCAGCGCCCCTCCGGCCTACGAGCAGTACTTC.